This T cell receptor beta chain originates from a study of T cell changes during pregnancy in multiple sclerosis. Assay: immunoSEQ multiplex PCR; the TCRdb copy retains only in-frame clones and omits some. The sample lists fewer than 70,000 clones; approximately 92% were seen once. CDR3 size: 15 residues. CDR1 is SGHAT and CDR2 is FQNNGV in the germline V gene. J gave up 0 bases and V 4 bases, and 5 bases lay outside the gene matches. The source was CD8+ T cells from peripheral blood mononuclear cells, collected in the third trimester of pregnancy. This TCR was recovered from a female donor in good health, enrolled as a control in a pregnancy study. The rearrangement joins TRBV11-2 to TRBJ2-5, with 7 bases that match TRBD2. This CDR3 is CASSYAGEYQETQYF. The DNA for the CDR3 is TGTGCCAGCAGCTATGCGGGGGAGTACCAAGAGACCCAGTACTTC.